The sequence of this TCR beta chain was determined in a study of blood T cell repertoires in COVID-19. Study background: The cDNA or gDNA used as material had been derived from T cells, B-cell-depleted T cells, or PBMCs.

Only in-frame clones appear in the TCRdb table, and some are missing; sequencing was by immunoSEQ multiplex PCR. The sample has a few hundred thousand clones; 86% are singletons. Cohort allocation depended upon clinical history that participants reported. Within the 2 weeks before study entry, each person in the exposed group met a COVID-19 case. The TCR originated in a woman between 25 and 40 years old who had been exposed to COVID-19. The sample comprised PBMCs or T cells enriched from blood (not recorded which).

The CDR3 DNA reads TGTGCCAGCAGCTCCTATAGGGGACTAGCGGGGTTATCCTACGAGCAGTACTTC. Its protein product is CASSSYRGLAGLSYEQYF. The J gene is TRBJ2-7, the V gene TRBV7-8; 13 nucleotides match TRBD2. The CDR3 has 18 residues. Germline V lookup: CDR1 SGHVS, CDR2 FQNEAQ. After removal of 4 bases from V and 1 base from J, the junction contained 10 bases not matched to a gene.